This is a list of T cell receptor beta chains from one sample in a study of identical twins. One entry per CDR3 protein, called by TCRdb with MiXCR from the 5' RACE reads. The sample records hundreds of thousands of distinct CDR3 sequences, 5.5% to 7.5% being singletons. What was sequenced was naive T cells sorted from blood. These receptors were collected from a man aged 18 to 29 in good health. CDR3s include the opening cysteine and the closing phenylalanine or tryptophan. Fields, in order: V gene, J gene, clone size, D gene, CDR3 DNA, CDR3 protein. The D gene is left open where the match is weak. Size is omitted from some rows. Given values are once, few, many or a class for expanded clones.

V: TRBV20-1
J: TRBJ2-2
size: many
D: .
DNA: TGCAGTGCTAGACCCTTAACTAGCACCGGGGAGCTGTTTTTT
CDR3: CSARPLTSTGELFF

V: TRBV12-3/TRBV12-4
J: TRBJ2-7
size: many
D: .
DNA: TGTGCCAGCAGTTGGGGGGGGCTATTGTACGAGCAGTACTTC
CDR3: CASSWGGLLYEQYF

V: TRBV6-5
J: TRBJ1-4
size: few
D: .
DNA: TGTGCCAGCAGTTACTATGGTGAACTGGAAAAACTGTTTTTT
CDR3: CASSYYGELEKLFF

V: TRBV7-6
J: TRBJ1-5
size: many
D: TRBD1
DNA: TGTGCCAGCAGCTTAGCCGGGACAGGGGTGGGTCAGCCCCAGCATTTT
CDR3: CASSLAGTGVGQPQHF

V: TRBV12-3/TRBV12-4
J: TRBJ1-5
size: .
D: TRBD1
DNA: TGTGCCAGCAGTCTCAGCCAGGGGGCTCGAGCCTGGCCCCAGCATTTT
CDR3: CASSLSQGARAWPQHF

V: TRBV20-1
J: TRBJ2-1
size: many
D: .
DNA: TGCAGTGCCCCGATGGTCCTAAACAATGAGCAGTTCTTC
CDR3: CSAPMVLNNEQFF

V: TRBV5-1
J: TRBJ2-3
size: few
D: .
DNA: TGCGCCAGCAGCTTCAGGAGAGGAGGCACAGATACGCAGTATTTT
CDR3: CASSFRRGGTDTQYF

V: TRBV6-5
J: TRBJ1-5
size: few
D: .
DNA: TGTGCCAGCAGTTACCATAGCACCGGCAATCAGCCCCAGCATTTT
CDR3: CASSYHSTGNQPQHF

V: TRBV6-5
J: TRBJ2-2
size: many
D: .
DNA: TGTGCCAGCAGTTACTATAACACCGGGGAGCTGTTTTTT
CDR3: CASSYYNTGELFF

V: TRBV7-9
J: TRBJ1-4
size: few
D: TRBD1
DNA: TGTGCCAGCAGCTCCTGGACAGGGGGAGATGAAAAACTGTTTTTT
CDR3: CASSSWTGGDEKLFF

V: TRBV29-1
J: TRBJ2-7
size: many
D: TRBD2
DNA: TGCAGCGCCAGAGGGACTAGCGGTCCCTACGAGCAGTACTTC
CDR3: CSARGTSGPYEQYF

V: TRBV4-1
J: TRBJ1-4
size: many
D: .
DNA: TGCGCCAGCAGCCCCCCAGGGCCTGAAAAACTGTTTTTT
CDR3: CASSPPGPEKLFF

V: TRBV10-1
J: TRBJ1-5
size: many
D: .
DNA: TGCGCCAGCAGTGTGAAGAGACGCGCTAATCAGCCCCAGCATTTT
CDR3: CASSVKRRANQPQHF

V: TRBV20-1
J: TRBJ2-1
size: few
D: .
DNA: TGCAGTGCTAGAGATGGTAGAGGGCTCAGCGACAATGAGCAGTTCTTC
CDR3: CSARDGRGLSDNEQFF

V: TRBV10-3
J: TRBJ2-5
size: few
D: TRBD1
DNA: TGTGCCATCAGTGATATGACAGGGGGAGAGGAGACCCAGTACTTC
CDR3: CAISDMTGGEETQYF

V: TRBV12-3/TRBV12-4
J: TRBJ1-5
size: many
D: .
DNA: TGTGCCAGCAGTAGAGGGGGTCCCCAGCATTTT
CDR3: CASSRGGPQHF

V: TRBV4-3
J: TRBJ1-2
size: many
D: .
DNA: TGCGCCAGCAGCCAAGATTTTGGAGCCCAAGACCACTATGGCTACACCTTC
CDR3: CASSQDFGAQDHYGYTF

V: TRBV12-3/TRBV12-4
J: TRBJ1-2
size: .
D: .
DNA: TGTGCCAGCAGTTTACCGGGCCGTGTGCGGGGCTACACCTTC
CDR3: CASSLPGRVRGYTF

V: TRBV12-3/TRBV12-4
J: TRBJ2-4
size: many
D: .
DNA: TGTGCCAGCACCTTCCGGGACCCAGGAGGGGCCAAAAACATTCAGTACTTC
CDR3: CASTFRDPGGAKNIQYF

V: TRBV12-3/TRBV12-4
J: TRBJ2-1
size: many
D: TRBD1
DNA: TGTGCCACCGCCCCCACGGGACAGGTGGACAATGAGCAGTTCTTC
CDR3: CATAPTGQVDNEQFF

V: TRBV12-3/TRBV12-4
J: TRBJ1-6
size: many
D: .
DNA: TGTGCCAGCAGTTTCGGGGGGGGTCGGTCACCCCTCCACTTT
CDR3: CASSFGGGRSPLHF

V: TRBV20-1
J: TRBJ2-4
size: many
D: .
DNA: TGCAGTGCTAGAGATCTTGGGGAGTTAACCATTCAGTACTTC
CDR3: CSARDLGELTIQYF

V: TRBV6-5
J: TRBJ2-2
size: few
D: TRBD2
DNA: TGTGCCAGCAGTTACGGGACTAGCTGGAACACCGGGGAGCTGTTTTTT
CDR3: CASSYGTSWNTGELFF

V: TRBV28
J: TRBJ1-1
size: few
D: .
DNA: TGTGCCAGCAGTTCCAGGCTAAAGGCAGGTAGAGCTTTCTTT
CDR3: CASSSRLKAGRAFF